Below are 30 T cell receptor beta chains sequenced from a single sample in a study of blood T cell repertoires in COVID-19. The protocol was immunoSEQ multiplex PCR, while the TCRdb copy is restricted to in-frame clones and leaves out a portion. The sample holds around 280,000 clones, roughly 89% seen once. Sequences were obtained from peripheral blood. All receptors come from a young woman with COVID-19, enrolled during active disease.

The chain links TRBV12-3 or TRBV12-4 to TRBJ2-7; a possible D gene is TRBD2 (6 bases). Trimming cost V 3 bases and J 6 bases, with 12 bases left between them. This CDR3 spans 13 amino acids. CDR3 in DNA: TGTGCCAGCAGTTTGCGGAGGGCAGGCGAGCAGTACTTC. It codes for CASSLRRAGEQYF.

This chain links TRBV5-1 with TRBJ2-1, with 8 bases that match TRBD1. The germline gives CDR1 SGHRS, CDR2 YFSETQ. The V gene end was trimmed by 4 bases and the J gene end by 7 bases; junction bases not matched to a gene: 10. The CDR3 extends over 15 amino acids. For the CDR3, the DNA is TGCGCCAGCAGCGACTCGGGACAGGCACTAAATGAGCAGTTCTTC. Encoded protein: CASSDSGQALNEQFF.

V and J are TRBV2 and TRBJ1-6, with D possibly TRBD1 on 5 matching bases. Per the germline V gene, CDR1 is SNHLY and CDR2 is FYNNEI. Deletions cut 3 bases from V and 10 bases from J, with 13 bases between. This CDR3 has 14 residues. The CDR3, as DNA: TGTGCCAGCAGTGAGGAGGGGTTGAGGTCACCCCTCCACTTT. It specifies CASSEEGLRSPLHF.

This clone has just a few counts. This chain links TRBV7-9 with TRBJ1-1, with D perhaps matching TRBD1 (5 bases). Trimming left V 3 bases short and J 11 bases short, with 19 bases between. The germline CDR1 and CDR2 sequences are SEHNR and FQNEAQ (reference sequence). The CDR3 extends over 14 amino acids. The CDR3 region is CASSFPRGREDAFF. DNA of the CDR3: TGTGCCAGCAGCTTCCCTCGGGGGAGAGAGGATGCTTTCTTT.

The chain carries TRBV7-9 and TRBJ2-3; D remains unclear. CDR3 length: 15 amino acids. Trimming stripped 2 bases from V and 0 bases from J, with 9 bases between. Germline CDR1 and CDR2: SEHNR and FQNEAQ (reference sequence). CDR3 sequence (DNA): TGTGCCAGCAGCTTAAGTCTAAAGAGCACAGATACGCAGTATTTT. Translated, it gives CASSLSLKSTDTQYF.

For the CDR3, the DNA is TGTGCCAGCAGCTTGTTATTGTCGGGGTATGGCTACACCTTC. This sequence encodes CASSLLLSGYGYTF. The genes are TRBV5-4 and TRBJ1-2; D gene ambiguous. The CDR3 is made up of 14 amino acids. Per the germline V gene, CDR1 is SGHNT and CDR2 is YYREEE (reference sequence). V was cut by 1 base and J by 5 bases, with 12 bases left in between.

The rearrangement links TRBV12-5 to TRBJ2-5; the match to TRBD1 covers 11 bases. V dropped 5 bases and J dropped 4; count of bases not matched to a gene: 6. Germline-derived CDR1 and CDR2 are LGHNT and FRNRAP. This CDR3 has 15 residues. The CDR3: CASGPPGTGGETQYF. CDR3 DNA: TGTGCTAGTGGTCCCCCCGGGACAGGGGGAGAGACCCAGTACTTC.

The rearrangement links TRBV7-2 to TRBJ1-2; TRBD1 agrees at 7 bases. With V trimmed by 10 bases and J by 8 bases, 22 bases remained unmatched. Germline loops: CDR1 SGHTA, CDR2 FQGNSA. This CDR3 comprises 16 residues. The CDR3 region is CAIPTGPGTAPWGYTF. In DNA form, the CDR3 reads TGTGCCATCCCTACCGGTCCGGGGACAGCCCCCTGGGGCTACACCTTC.

The chain recombines TRBV24-1 with TRBJ2-7; TRBD1 matches at 8 bases. Germline CDR1 reads KGHDR; CDR2 reads SFDVKD. The length of the CDR3 is 15 residues. J gave up 5 bases and V 4 bases, and 9 bases lay outside the gene matches. CDR3 sequence: CATSDPGGPGDEQYF. DNA for the CDR3: TGTGCCACCAGTGACCCAGGGGGCCCCGGGGACGAGCAGTACTTC.

The chain links TRBV9 to TRBJ1-4; 8 nucleotides agree with TRBD1. The junction had 3 bases not matched to a gene; V was cut back by 3 bases and J by 2 bases. The CDR3 is made up of 15 amino acids. CDR1 and CDR2 (germline): SGDLS, YYNGEE. Here the CDR3 reads CASSDRQGTNEKLFF. CDR3 nucleotide sequence: TGTGCCAGCAGCGACAGACAGGGGACTAATGAAAAACTGTTTTTT. Full variable domain (rest looked up from reference TRBV9 and TRBJ1-4): DSGVTQTPKHLITATGQRVTLRCSPRSGDLSVYWYQQSLDQGLQFLIQYYNGEERAKGNILERFSAQQFPDLHSELNLSSLELGDSALYFCASSDRQGTNEKLFFGSGTQLSVL.

The chain combines TRBV2 with TRBJ1-5, with D possibly being TRBD1 (5 bases). V lost 6 bases and J 0 bases, leaving 21 bases between the germline ends. Looked up from germline, CDR1 is SNHLY and CDR2 is FYNNEI. The CDR3 length is 18 residues. The CDR3 region is CASSERDSLWDSNQPQHF. As DNA, the CDR3 is TGTGCCAGCAGCGAGAGGGACTCCTTATGGGATAGCAATCAGCCCCAGCATTTT.

The rearrangement joins TRBV6-2 or TRBV6-3 to TRBJ1-1; D is perhaps TRBD1 (5 bases). Trimming removed 0 bases from V and 1 base from J, with 18 bases in between. The germline gives CDR1 MNHEY, CDR2 SVGEGT. The CDR3 consists of 18 residues. CDR3 sequence (DNA): TGTGCCAGCAGTTACTCACAGGTCTGGGGCCCTCCGAACACTGAAGCTTTCTTT. It codes for CASSYSQVWGPPNTEAFF.

The chain links TRBV11-1 to TRBJ1-1; D perhaps matches TRBD1 (6 bases). Trimming pared 7 bases from V and 1 base from J, leaving 13 bases between. The CDR3 contains 14 residues. Germline assignment: CDR1 SGHAT and CDR2 FQDESV (reference sequence). CDR3 DNA: TGTGCCAGCAACCTACAGGGCTGGAACACTGAAGCTTTCTTT. As protein: CASNLQGWNTEAFF.

J is TRBJ1-1 and V is TRBV3-1 (or the pseudogene TRBV3-2), with D perhaps matching TRBD1 (5 bases). The germline V gene has CDR1 LGHDT and CDR2 YNNKEL (reference sequence). The CDR3 runs 16 residues. V was cut by 4 bases and J by 3 bases, with 18 bases left in between. CDR3: CASSPVNAGYDTEAFF. The CDR3 nucleotides read TGTGCCAGCAGCCCAGTGAATGCAGGGTACGACACTGAAGCTTTCTTT.

The genes are TRBV7-9 and TRBJ2-2; 7 nucleotides match TRBD1. Germline V gives CDR1 SEHNR, CDR2 FQNEAQ (reference sequence). The CDR3 is made up of 14 amino acids. V lost 4 bases and J lost 2; bases outside the gene matches: 1. The CDR3 is CASSWDSNTGELFF. The CDR3 nucleotides read TGTGCCAGCAGCTGGGACAGTAACACCGGGGAGCTGTTTTTT.

In nucleotides, the CDR3 is TGTGCCACTCTTGAGGCGTCGAAGGGGAACTATGGCTACACCTTC. It yields the protein CATLEASKGNYGYTF. The chain has TRBV6-6 and TRBJ1-2; possibly TRBD1 for D (5 bases). The CDR3 runs 15 residues. Trimming removed 10 bases at V and 2 bases at J, with 20 bases between. Looked up from germline, CDR1 is MNHNY and CDR2 is SVGAGI (reference sequence).

This chain joins TRBV4-1 and TRBJ1-2, with 8 bases identical to TRBD1. This CDR3 has 17 amino acids. The V segment lost 2 bases and the J segment 0 bases; nucleotides outside the gene matches: 8. Germline CDR1 reads MGHRA; CDR2 reads YSYEKL. The CDR3 protein is CASSQLNRGKTNYGYTF. The CDR3 coding sequence is TGCGCCAGCAGCCAATTGAACAGGGGGAAAACTAACTATGGCTACACCTTC.

J is TRBJ1-2 and V is TRBV5-1; a weak D match, TRBD1 (5 bases). The CDR3 sequence is 14 residues long. V was shortened by 0 bases and J by 4 bases, with 10 bases between the two germline ends. The germline V gene encodes CDR1 SGHRS and CDR2 YFSETQ. CDR3 coding DNA: TGCGCCAGCAGCTTGGAGGGGCAGTCCTATGGCTACACCTTC. The encoded protein is CASSLEGQSYGYTF.

In this sample, this clone turned up once. V is TRBV27 and J is TRBJ1-1, with TRBD1 as a possible D gene (5 bases). CDR3 length equals 13 residues. The germline CDR1 and CDR2 sequences are MNHEY and SMNVEV (reference sequence). The ends were cut back, 6 bases at V and 2 bases at J, with 10 bases in the middle. The DNA for the CDR3 is TGTGCCAGCAGGTTGACAGTCAACACTGAAGCTTTCTTT. This translates into CASRLTVNTEAFF.

This rearrangement joins TRBV7-9 to TRBJ1-1; no firm D call. Germline V gene data show CDR1 as SEHNR and CDR2 as FQNEAQ (reference sequence). The CDR3 has 15 amino acids. Trimming left V 4 bases short and J 0 bases short, with 12 bases between. The CDR3 loop reads CASSSPGDMNTEAFF. As DNA, the CDR3 is TGTGCCAGCAGCTCCCCAGGTGACATGAACACTGAAGCTTTCTTT. Complete variable domain (other parts from reference TRBV7-9 and TRBJ1-1): DTGVSQNPRHKITKRGQNVTFRCDPISEHNRLYWYRQTLGQGPEFLTYFQNEAQLEKSRLLSDRFSAERPKGSFSTLEIQRTEQGDSAMYLCASSSPGDMNTEAFFGQGTRLTVV.

The V call is TRBV2, the J call TRBJ1-2; D perhaps matches TRBD1 (6 bases). The germline V and J ends were trimmed by 4 bases and 4 bases, with 7 bases remaining between them. Per germline, CDR1 SNHLY and CDR2 FYNNEI. The CDR3 length is 12 residues. The DNA for the CDR3 is TGTGCCAGCAGTGGGACAGTCTATGGCTACACCTTC. Translation: CASSGTVYGYTF.

This clone appeared once. The V gene is TRBV1, the J gene TRBJ1-5; the D call in the table, TRBD1, was not verified against the DNA. TRBV1 corresponds to a pseudogene. This CDR3 has 16 amino acids. The CDR3 region is CTSSQADRGFNQPQHF. The CDR3 DNA sequence: TGCACCAGCAGCCAAGCCGACAGGGGTTTCAATCAGCCCCAGCATTTT.

The rearrangement uses TRBV18 and TRBJ1-3, with TRBD1 as a possible D gene (6 bases). Germline V CDR1 and CDR2: KGHSH, LQKENI. CDR3 length: 17 amino acids. The V gene lost 4 bases and the J gene lost 0 bases, with 16 bases spanning the gap. Here the CDR3 DNA reads TGTGCCAGCTCACAATCCACAGGGTGGAGCTCTGGAAACACCATATATTTT. It codes for CASSQSTGWSSGNTIYF. The full variable domain, its missing parts supplied by reference TRBV18 and TRBJ1-3, is NAGVMQNPRHLVRRRGQEARLRCSPMKGHSHVYWYRQLPEEGLKFMVYLQKENIIDESGMPKERFSAEFPKEGPSILRIQQVVRGDSAAYFCASSQSTGWSSGNTIYFGEGSWLTVV.

V is TRBV28 and J is TRBJ1-1, with TRBD1 matching 9 bases. The V gene's germline CDR1 is MDHEN and CDR2 SYDVKM. With V trimmed by 5 bases and J by 11 bases, 12 bases remained unmatched. This CDR3 spans 14 amino acids. The CDR3 loop is CASSPPGQGRTAFF. The CDR3 DNA sequence: TGTGCCAGCAGTCCCCCGGGACAGGGCCGAACGGCTTTCTTT.

The CDR3 loop reads CASSLWIAPEQFF. The CDR3 DNA sequence: TGTGCCAGCAGCCTGTGGATAGCACCTGAGCAGTTCTTC. This rearrangement joins TRBV7-2 to TRBJ2-1; the D is unclear. Trimming took off 5 bases at V and 9 bases at J, with 14 bases between the two ends. Per germline, CDR1 SGHTA and CDR2 FQGNSA. The CDR3 consists of 13 residues.

This clone was detected only once. This sequence joins TRBV6-5 and TRBJ2-5; 11 bases line up with TRBD2. CDR3 length equals 13 residues. Germline V lookup: CDR1 MNHEY, CDR2 SVGAGI. Trimming at V came to 6 bases and at J to 4 bases, leaving 1 base not matched to a gene. CDR3 coding DNA: TGTGCCAGCAGGGGGACTAGCGGAGAGACCCAGTACTTC. As protein: CASRGTSGETQYF.

This chain joins TRBV5-6 and TRBJ2-7, with 10 bases that match TRBD2. The CDR3 sequence is 17 residues long. V shed 8 bases, J shed 4 bases, and the junction held 18 bases outside the gene matches. Looked up from germline, CDR1 is SGHDT and CDR2 is YYEEEE. The DNA of the CDR3 is TGTGCCAGACCGACAGCGGGGGGGTTTCCCCCTAGTTACGAGCAGTACTTC. Amino acid sequence: CARPTAGGFPPSYEQYF. Full variable domain (remainder filled in from reference TRBV5-6 and TRBJ2-7): DAGVTQSPTHLIKTRGQQVTLRCSPKSGHDTVSWYQQALGQGPQFIFQYYEEEERQRGNFPDRFSGHQFPNYSSELNVNALLLGDSALYLCARPTAGGFPPSYEQYFGPGTRLTVT.

The V and J genes are TRBV7-9 and TRBJ1-5, with D tentatively TRBD1 (6 bases). The CDR3 sequence is 17 residues long. V lost 1 base, J lost 6 bases, and 19 bases lay in between. In germline, CDR1 is SEHNR, CDR2 FQNEAQ (reference sequence). The CDR3 nucleotides are TGTGCCAGCAGCTTAGGGTTGAGGGGGGGGATCGGTCAGCCCCAGCATTTT. Residues: CASSLGLRGGIGQPQHF.

This chain links TRBV19 with TRBJ2-2, with unresolved D. Germline V gene data show CDR1 as LNHDA and CDR2 as SQIVND (reference sequence). The CDR3 runs to 13 residues. V dropped 0 bases and J dropped 7 bases, with 6 bases sitting between them. The CDR3 nucleotides are TGTGCCAGTAGTATAGATCTTAGCGGGGAGCTGTTTTTT. Its protein is CASSIDLSGELFF. Complete variable domain (other parts from reference TRBV19 and TRBJ2-2): DGGITQSPKYLFRKEGQNVTLSCEQNLNHDAMYWYRQDPGQGLRLIYYSQIVNDFQKGDIAEGYSVSREKKESFPLTVTSAQKNPTAFYLCASSIDLSGELFFGEGSRLTVL.

V gene TRBV6-1 combines with J gene TRBJ2-4; no clear D. Trimming cost V 3 bases and J 15 bases, with 18 bases left between them. Germline V gives CDR1 MNHNS, CDR2 SASEGT. The CDR3 contains 13 residues. The CDR3 sequence is CASSETISQVRYF. Written as DNA, the CDR3 is TGTGCCAGCAGTGAGACCATCTCTCAGGTTCGGTACTTC.